This TCR beta chain was identified in a study of tumor and adjacent non-tumor tissue in lung cancer. A modified ARM-PCR protocol with three rounds of nested PCR amplified TCRbeta. TCRdb re-derived calls from the multiplex PCR reads in MiXCR, one entry per CDR3 protein. The sample has 65,000 to 70,000 distinct CDR3 sequences, 60% seen once. No cell sorting was done before RNA was extracted from the tissue. This CDR3 spans 16 amino acids. CDR1 and CDR2 from the germline V gene are MDHEN and SYDVKM. Regarding this clonotype: Sequence at one end of the junction differs from germline and may be a read error.

The sample taken for sequencing was lung tumor tissue. The sequence was obtained from a man in his fifties with non-small cell lung cancer. The V and J genes are TRBV28 and TRBJ2-5, with 8 bases aligning to TRBD1. CDR3 in DNA: TGTGCCAGCACTTTATTTGGACAGGGTCGAGGGGAGACCCAGAACTTC. Its protein product is CASTLFGQGRGETQNF.